This T cell receptor beta chain appears in the sequencing data of a study of beta chain features in type 1 diabetes (dated by TCRdb to the late 2010s). Study-level background: Mean age, gender distribution, total cell number and subset yield did not differ between patients and healthy donors. Naive and central memory subsets were obtained from all 30 or so donors, but regulatory and stem cell-like memory subsets were isolated from only 8 patients and roughly 8 healthy donors. The study compared TCRB repertoires of sorted circulating CD4+ T cell subsets between recently diagnosed type 1 diabetes patients and matched healthy donors. Across all samples, fewer than 130 million sorted cells were examined, and cell number per subset correlated strongly with RNA yield. Overall study outcomes, separate from this receptor: Only small numbers of individuals were included in the HLA sub-analyses, which left unresolved whether HLA type had any influence on TCRB rearrangement. PCR might favor shorter templates, but patient and control samples were amplified and corrected together, so any skew would affect both groups equally. Fewer insertions and more nucleotide deletions at VDJ recombination sites were observed in patients with type 1 diabetes, implying thymic rearrangement abnormalities. Because cDNA was sequenced instead of genomic DNA, activated cells with high expression could be over-represented, although the groups did not differ in activation or CD3 levels. Naive, central memory and regulatory TCRB repertoires appeared more similar among patients than among healthy donors. In all four CD4+ subsets, TCRB CDR3 length was moderately but significantly shorter in type 1 diabetes patients.

The High Capacity cDNA Reverse Transcription Kit was used to reverse transcribe all of the isolated RNA, meaning that expressed TCRB transcripts were what got sequenced. Deep immunoSEQ sequencing was applied to naive, central memory and regulatory T cell samples, giving an average of approximately 4 million total reads per sample. Sorted cells were lysed in RLT buffer and RNA was extracted with DNase-treated RNeasy Micro or Mini kits, depending on cell number. To prevent cross-contamination, every cell subset was processed on its own, while patient and healthy donor samples were processed together. TCRB sequences were amplified from cDNA with the immunoSEQ multiplex PCR, producing 87-bp fragments spanning the CDR3 region. Sequencing of the amplicons was done on the Illumina HiSeq platform. In the source study's methods: Synthetic template baselines were used to correct PCR bias computationally, reads within Hamming distance 2 were collapsed together, and singletons that could not be merged were discarded. By aligning reads against IMGT, V, D and J genes, CDR3 length, and insertions or deletions at six rearrangement sites were assigned. Within each subset, clonotype counts were normalized to sorted cell number, after which true diversity and Gini coefficients were computed with the tcR R package. The overlap coefficient, calculated on TCRB nucleotide sequences, was used to measure repertoire sharing. Out-of-frame TCRB sequences from naive cells were analyzed as a proxy for the pre-selection repertoire. Sourced from immuneACCESS, this table was stored by TCRdb with only in-frame sequences that have V and J called. A share of the clones is absent; for the studies checked, an unresolved V gene accounts for under half, and the remainder has no known explanation. V, J and clone size were drawn from that table, and D and trimming were deduced from the DNA. This sample has a few hundred thousand clones in its table, and over 12% of those were observed once. The ten largest clones capture roughly 0.017% of the sample.

Each donor gave one peripheral blood draw, approximately 0.11 L on average, collected into heparinised tubes. Naive, central memory, regulatory and stem cell-like memory CD4+ T cells were sorted on a BD FACSAria II using a panel including CD45RO, CCR7, CD25, CD127, CD95 and CD27. Purity was above 95% for every sorted population. PBMCs were separated immediately by Lymphoprep density gradient centrifugation and were stained directly, without being cultured. So that batch effects would be minimized, each experiment stained and sorted samples in pairs, pairing one healthy donor with one patient. As concerns this clone: What antigen it recognizes has not been identified. No base-level quality is on record; no much larger clone is a single base apart.

Cut back by 8 bases and 3 bases, the V and J ends lie 23 bases apart. Reading the germline V gene gives CDR1 SNHLY and CDR2 FYNNEI. The CDR3 sequence holds 17 residues, the cysteine and phenylalanine included. The read is trimmed to its CDR3 DNA, 51 bases read in frame from base 1. This sequence uses TRBV2 and TRBJ1-3; too little of a D gene remains to name it. What was sequenced was naive CD4+ T cells from blood. The cell subset or site label for this specimen denotes: true naive CD4+ T cells. The receptor was derived from a woman between 18 and 29 years old in good health. The CDR3 protein sequence reads: CASAFQWTVVFGNTIYF. The DNA reads TGTGCCAGCGCCTTTCAATGGACTGTCGTATTTGGAAACACCATATATTTT.